This T cell receptor (delta chain) was captured by sequencing in a study of Vδ1+ human thymocytes. Whole-study results and caveats: Highly polyclonal TRG and TRD repertoires with Gaussian CDR3 length distributions appeared in thymus.

There are 24 residues in the CDR3. J was trimmed by 0 bases and V by 0 bases; bases with no gene match: 26. Germline loops: CDR1 TSWWSYY, CDR2 QGS. After alphabeta T cell depletion, CD3+ Vdelta1+ Vdelta2- thymocytes were sorted. Sequences come from RNA converted to cDNA by reverse transcription. Multiplex PCR used pooled V-gene forward primers and a constant-region reverse primer to amplify CDR3s. TCRdb reprocessed the multiplex PCR reads using CATT. Of 70,000 or so delta-chain clones listed, approximately 37% were seen once; the top ten hold around 0.3%. This clone showed up just a few times. Its specificity is not known.

The clonotype originates from a boy in the first two years of life who had congenital heart surgery. The rearrangement uses TRDV1 and TRDJ1; 9 positions agree with TRDD3. Sequenced input: Vdelta1+ gamma-delta thymocytes from the thymus. As for subset: FACS-sorted CD3+ TCRalphabeta- TCRVdelta1+ TCRVdelta2- thymocytes. The CDR3 loop reads CALGELAYTEYSGGSLGYTDKLIF. The CDR3 region has the DNA TGTGCTCTTGGGGAACTCGCCTACACTGAATACTCTGGGGGATCTTTGGGCTACACCGATAAACTCATCTTT.